The 12 T cell receptor beta chains below all came from one sample that was sequenced in a study of blood T cell repertoires in COVID-19. Libraries were prepared by immunoSEQ multiplex PCR; TCRdb keeps only in-frame clonotypes and omits some of them. The table lists about 150,000 clones, approximately 86% of them singletons. Sequencing was carried out using PBMCs or T cells enriched from blood (not recorded which). The receptor set was obtained from a woman aged 40 to 50 who had been exposed to COVID-19.

This chain connects TRBV4-1 to TRBJ2-1; 7 positions match TRBD2. V was pared by 1 base and J by 10 bases, with 16 bases of the junction left unmatched. The CDR3 extends over 17 amino acids. Germline CDR1 is MGHRA and CDR2 is YSYEKL. CDR3 residues: CASSQGLLATRAGEQFF. The CDR3 nucleotides are TGCGCCAGCAGCCAAGGACTACTAGCGACACGGGCGGGGGAGCAGTTCTTC.

This clone appeared a few times. This rearrangement joins TRBV6-5 to TRBJ1-5; D unresolved. The CDR3 covers 14 residues. Trimming took 6 bases from V and 3 from J, leaving 12 bases between them. Looked up from germline, CDR1 is MNHEY and CDR2 is SVGAGI. The DNA of the CDR3 is TGTGCCAGCAGCCTAGCGGCCCCCAATCAGCCCCAGCATTTT. Its translation is CASSLAAPNQPQHF.

The genes are TRBV25-1 and TRBJ2-7; D possibly corresponds to TRBD1 (7 bases). CDR1 MGHDK and CDR2 SYGVNS come from the germline V gene. Trimming took off 5 bases at V and 2 bases at J, with 19 bases between the two ends. The CDR3 has 16 residues. In DNA, the CDR3 is TGTGCCAGCAGTACCCCGGACAGGACGGGGGCCTACGAGCAGTACTTC. Its translation: CASSTPDRTGAYEQYF.

The V and J genes are TRBV28 and TRBJ2-7, with a possible D match to TRBD1 (5 bases). The germline gives CDR1 MDHEN, CDR2 SYDVKM. This CDR3 contains 12 residues. V was shortened by 6 bases and J by 2 bases, with 8 bases between the two germline ends. The DNA for the CDR3 is TGTGCCAGCAGGGGGCGGACCTACGAGCAGTACTTC. Translating gives CASRGRTYEQYF.

This clone showed up just a few times. V is TRBV6-5 and J is TRBJ1-1, with 7 bases identical to TRBD1. The CDR3 contains 14 residues. The V gene end was trimmed by 1 base and the J gene end by 3 bases; junction bases not matched to a gene: 2. Germline V gives CDR1 MNHEY, CDR2 SVGAGI. DNA for the CDR3: TGTGCCAGCAGTTACTACAGGGGCTACACTGAAGCTTTCTTT. Protein product: CASSYYRGYTEAFF.

The V gene is TRBV6-5, the J gene TRBJ1-1; D remains unclear. The CDR3 consists of 14 residues. Germline CDR1 reads MNHEY; CDR2 reads SVGAGI. Trimming pared 0 bases from V and 1 base from J, leaving 6 bases between. The CDR3 loop reads CASSYSDWNTEAFF. Written as DNA, the CDR3 is TGTGCCAGCAGTTACTCGGACTGGAACACTGAAGCTTTCTTT.

V and J are TRBV7-2 and TRBJ2-2; D is uncertain. The CDR3 has 15 amino acids. V was shortened by 0 bases and J by 4 bases, with 9 bases between the two germline ends. Germline CDR1 SGHTA, CDR2 FQGNSA. DNA for the CDR3: TGTGCCAGCAGCTTAGCCCTTAGAGGCACCGGGGAGCTGTTTTTT. Translation: CASSLALRGTGELFF.

The CDR3 DNA is TGTGCCAGCAGTGAAGCATCGATCCCTACAGGCTTAGATTCTGAAGCTTTCTTT. This codes for CASSEASIPTGLDSEAFF. V gene TRBV2 combines with J gene TRBJ1-1, with a weak D call TRBD1 (5 bases). CDR1 is SNHLY and CDR2 is FYNNEI in the germline V gene. This CDR3 comprises 18 residues. Trimming shortened V by 0 bases and J by 6 bases, and 23 bases separated the two germline ends.

The chain is built from TRBV29-1 and TRBJ2-2, with a weak D call TRBD1 (5 bases). This CDR3 has 12 residues. CDR1 SQVTM and CDR2 ANQGSEA come from the germline V gene. V lost 4 bases and J 6 bases, leaving 9 bases between the germline ends. Written as DNA, the CDR3 is TGCAGCGTTGCAGGGAAAGCCGGGGAGCTGTTTTTT. Its translation: CSVAGKAGELFF.

The chain joins TRBV7-2 to TRBJ2-7; tentative D call: TRBD2 (6 bases). The CDR3 covers 15 residues. V was trimmed by 5 bases and J by 0 bases, leaving 14 bases between them. The germline V gene encodes CDR1 SGHTA and CDR2 FQGNSA. CDR3 residues: CASSLTSGGSYEQYF. Here the CDR3 DNA reads TGTGCCAGCAGCCTCACTTCCGGGGGCTCCTACGAGCAGTACTTC.

The chain joins TRBV29-1 to TRBJ1-2; no definite D call. Germline CDR1 is SQVTM and CDR2 is ANQGSEA. There are 14 residues in the CDR3. The V end lost 2 bases, the J end lost 8 bases, and 18 bases lay between the germline ends. This CDR3 reads CSVEPGGRSWGYTF. The CDR3 nucleotides are TGCAGCGTTGAACCTGGAGGACGGTCTTGGGGCTACACCTTC.

This rearrangement joins TRBV28 to TRBJ2-7, with D maybe TRBD2 (5 bases). The CDR3 has 13 amino acids. V shed 10 bases and J shed 0 bases, with 13 bases lying between them. In germline, CDR1 is MDHEN, CDR2 SYDVKM. The CDR3 region has the DNA TGTGCCACCCTCGAAGAGGGCTCCTACGAGCAGTACTTC. The encoded protein is CATLEEGSYEQYF.